This T cell receptor beta chain appears in the sequencing data of a study of prognosis after radiotherapy for stage I lung cancer (dated by TCRdb to the early 2020s). Regarding the research as a whole: Around 18 stage I NSCLC patients were enrolled in Nanjing, China, between early 2018 and January 2019. Roughly 14 patients had newly diagnosed primary stage I lung tumors, and roughly five had oligometastatic NSCLC after surgical resection of the primary tumor. Every patient was regarded as medically inoperable, because of comorbidities in about a dozen cases and refusal of surgery in about 7 cases. The cohort was made up of 10 to 15 men and a handful of women, with a median age of nearly 75 years and an age range of about 53 to 90 years. Squamous cell carcinoma histology was identified in about 7 patients, and adenocarcinoma histology was identified in about a dozen patients. Image-guided IMRT or VMAT was used to deliver SBRT in 3 to 5 fractions at a biologically effective dose of at least 100 Gy. Concurrent therapy was not administered to any patient alongside SBRT. After SBRT, distant metastases developed in four of the 19 patients at a median of approximately seven months, while the remaining 15 patients had no significant progression. Peripheral blood TCR beta repertoires were profiled in stage I NSCLC patients before and after stereotactic body radiotherapy, and the repertoires were related to distant failure. For each of the roughly 20 patients, one blood sample was taken before SBRT and one after, so the study sequenced some 40 samples in total.

Overall study results and their limits: Post-SBRT Shannon entropy and its change from baseline were lower in patients who developed distant metastases; baseline Shannon entropy was not associated with metastases. Whether the expanded TCR clones were tumor-specific was not determined. A decrease in unique TCR clone counts was observed after SBRT (median around 9,800 before versus several thousand after; Wilcoxon paired P=0.011). TRBV and TRBJ usage frequencies reportedly differed by metastasis status, in two V genes at baseline and in about 10 V and two J genes after SBRT. All reported P values were unadjusted for multiple comparisons. The study was limited by the small cohort and short follow-up, and independent validation of the study findings is required.

Two rounds of multiplex PCR on genomic DNA were used to amplify the TCR beta CDR3 region. The first PCR round used primers specific to each TRBV and TRBJ gene, with sequences filed in Chinese patent CN105087789A. The second PCR round used universal primers. The Roche High Pure PCR Template Preparation Kit was used to extract genomic DNA from frozen PBMCs. Paired-end sequencing with 151 bp reads was performed on the libraries using an Illumina HiSeq 3000. As for the authors' bioinformatics: Raw reads lacking the multiplex PCR primer sequences were removed with CutAdapt. High-quality paired reads were merged into contigs with PEAR. MiXCR assigned TRB V, D and J gene segments to each contig by aligning to reference sequences. CDR3 sequences were clustered by base quality and sequence similarity to remove sequencing errors. Shannon entropy normalized by the natural log of productive TCR sequence number was used as the measure of diversity. Clonality was computed as one minus the ratio of Shannon entropy to the natural log of the number of unique clonotypes. Using the Youden index from ROC curves, the researchers picked the repertoire-metric cut-offs for progression-free survival, and all analyses were carried out in R 3.5.3. The public reads were reanalyzed by TCRdb: fastp trimming at Q25, MiXCR alignment, in-frame beta chains only. Rows merge per CDR3 protein into single entries with the most common DNA and genes. TCRdb assigned the V and J calls; the authors' analysis was not used. In all, the sample holds 15,000 or so distinct CDR3 sequences, and around half of those were seen once. The top ten hold approximately 40% of the sample.

There are many counts of this clonotype. Its antigen is not yet known. No base quality values were provided; no much bigger clone lies one nucleotide off. Germline trimming amounts to 3 bases on V and 5 bases on J, with 8 as the count of junction bases outside the gene matches. CDR1 is given as SGDLS and CDR2 as YYNGEE, both from the germline V gene. The CDR3 goes from the cysteine to the phenylalanine over 15 residues. Only the CDR3 DNA stays, 45 bases, in frame from base 1. No patient had a history of other malignancies or prior chemotherapy or radiotherapy, and all had node-negative disease on CT and PET/CT. At each of two time points, around 6.1 milliliters of peripheral venous blood were collected into EDTA tubes. PBMCs were isolated by Ficoll-Paque Plus density-gradient centrifugation. Immediately after collection, samples were stored at -80 degrees C until analysis.

The sequence derives from a donor older than 45 with non-small cell lung cancer. The chain is made from TRBV9 and TRBJ2-1, and 7 junction bases match TRBD2. The material sequenced was PBMCs, taken before or after stereotactic body radiation therapy (not recorded which). The DNA sequence follows: TGTGCCAGCAGCGCGACTAGCAGGAGAGACAATGAGCAGTTCTTC. Its protein product is CASSATSRRDNEQFF.